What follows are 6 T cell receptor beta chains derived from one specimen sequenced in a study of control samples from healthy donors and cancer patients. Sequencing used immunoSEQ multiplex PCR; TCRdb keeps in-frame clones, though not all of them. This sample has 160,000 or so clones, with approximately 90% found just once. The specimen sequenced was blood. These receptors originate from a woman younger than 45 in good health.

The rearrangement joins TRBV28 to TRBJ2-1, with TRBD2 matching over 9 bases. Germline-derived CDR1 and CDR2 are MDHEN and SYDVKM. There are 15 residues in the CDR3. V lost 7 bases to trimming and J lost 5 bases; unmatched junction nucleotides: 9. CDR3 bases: TGTGCCAGCACATTACCGGGACTAGCCAACAATGAGCAGTTCTTC. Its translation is CASTLPGLANNEQFF.

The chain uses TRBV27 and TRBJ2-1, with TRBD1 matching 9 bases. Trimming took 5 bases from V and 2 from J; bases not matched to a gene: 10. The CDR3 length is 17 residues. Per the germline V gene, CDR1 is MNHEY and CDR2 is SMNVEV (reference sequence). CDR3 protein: CASSTRTGVTAYNEQFF. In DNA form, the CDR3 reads TGTGCCAGCAGTACCCGGACAGGGGTCACCGCCTACAATGAGCAGTTCTTC.

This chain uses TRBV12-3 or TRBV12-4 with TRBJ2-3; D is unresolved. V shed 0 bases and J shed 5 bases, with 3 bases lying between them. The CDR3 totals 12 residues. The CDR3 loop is CASSLAGDTQYF. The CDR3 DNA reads TGTGCCAGCAGTTTAGCAGGAGATACGCAGTATTTT.

CDR3 region: CASSPYQGQETQYF. CDR3 nucleotide sequence: TGCGCCAGCAGCCCCTACCAGGGTCAGGAGACCCAGTACTTC. The chain employs TRBV4-3 and TRBJ2-5, with D possibly being TRBD1 (5 bases). Trimming removed 4 bases at V and 5 bases at J, with 14 bases between. CDR1 and CDR2 from the germline V gene are LGHNA and YSLEER. The CDR3 is 14 amino acids.

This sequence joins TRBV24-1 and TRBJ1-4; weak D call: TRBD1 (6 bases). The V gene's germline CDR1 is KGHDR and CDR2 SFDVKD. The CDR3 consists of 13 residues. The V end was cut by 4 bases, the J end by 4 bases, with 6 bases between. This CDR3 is CATSDRGNEKLFF. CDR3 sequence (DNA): TGTGCCACCAGTGACAGGGGTAATGAAAAACTGTTTTTT.

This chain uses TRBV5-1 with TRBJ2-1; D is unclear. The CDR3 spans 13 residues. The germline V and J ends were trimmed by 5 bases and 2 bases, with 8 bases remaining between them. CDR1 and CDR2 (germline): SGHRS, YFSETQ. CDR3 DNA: TGCGCCAGCAGGCCCTCGACCTACAATGAGCAGTTCTTC. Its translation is CASRPSTYNEQFF. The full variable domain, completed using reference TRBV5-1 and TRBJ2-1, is KAGVTQTPRYLIKTRGQQVTLSCSPISGHRSVSWYQQTPGQGLQFLFEYFSETQRNKGNFPGRFSGRQFSNSRSEMNVSTLELGDSALYLCASRPSTYNEQFFGPGTRLTVL.